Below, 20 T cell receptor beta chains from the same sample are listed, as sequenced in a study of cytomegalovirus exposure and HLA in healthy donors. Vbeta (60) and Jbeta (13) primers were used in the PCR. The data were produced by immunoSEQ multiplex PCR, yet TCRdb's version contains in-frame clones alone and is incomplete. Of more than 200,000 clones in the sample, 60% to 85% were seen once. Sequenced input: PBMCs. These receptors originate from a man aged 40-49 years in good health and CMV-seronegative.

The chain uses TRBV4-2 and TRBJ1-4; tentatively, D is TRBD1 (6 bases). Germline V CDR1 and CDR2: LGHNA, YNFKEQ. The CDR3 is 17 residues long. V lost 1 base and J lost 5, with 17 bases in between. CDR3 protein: CASSQVPGVGTNEKLFF. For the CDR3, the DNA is TGTGCCAGCAGCCAAGTTCCAGGGGTAGGAACAAATGAAAAACTGTTTTTT.

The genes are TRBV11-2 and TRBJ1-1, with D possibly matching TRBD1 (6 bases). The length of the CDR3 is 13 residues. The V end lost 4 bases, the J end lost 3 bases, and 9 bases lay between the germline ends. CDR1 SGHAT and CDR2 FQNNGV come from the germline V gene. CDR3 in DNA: TGTGCCAGCAGCTCCAGACAGGACACTGAAGCTTTCTTT. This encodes CASSSRQDTEAFF.

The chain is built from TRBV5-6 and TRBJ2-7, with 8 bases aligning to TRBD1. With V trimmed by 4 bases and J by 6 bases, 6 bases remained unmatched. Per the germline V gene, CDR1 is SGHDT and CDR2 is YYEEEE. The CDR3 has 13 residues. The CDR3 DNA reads TGTGCCAGCAGCAACGACAGGGGTATCGAGCAGTACTTC. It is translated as CASSNDRGIEQYF. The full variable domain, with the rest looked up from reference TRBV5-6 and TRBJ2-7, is DAGVTQSPTHLIKTRGQQVTLRCSPKSGHDTVSWYQQALGQGPQFIFQYYEEEERQRGNFPDRFSGHQFPNYSSELNVNALLLGDSALYLCASSNDRGIEQYFGPGTRLTVT.

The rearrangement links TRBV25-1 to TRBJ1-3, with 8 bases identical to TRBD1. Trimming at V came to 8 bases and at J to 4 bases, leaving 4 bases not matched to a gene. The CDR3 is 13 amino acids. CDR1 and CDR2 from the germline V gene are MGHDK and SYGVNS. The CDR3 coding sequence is TGTGCCAGCCAGGGGGCAGGAGGAAACACCATATATTTT. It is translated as CASQGAGGNTIYF.

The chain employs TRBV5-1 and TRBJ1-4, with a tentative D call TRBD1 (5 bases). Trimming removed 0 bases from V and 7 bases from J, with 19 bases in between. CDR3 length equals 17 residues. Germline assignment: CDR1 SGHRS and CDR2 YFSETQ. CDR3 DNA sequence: TGCGCCAGCAGCTTGGGCAGGGCGGCCGGTTTTGGTGAAAAACTGTTTTTT. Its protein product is CASSLGRAAGFGEKLFF. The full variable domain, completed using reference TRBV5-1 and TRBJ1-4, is KAGVTQTPRYLIKTRGQQVTLSCSPISGHRSVSWYQQTPGQGLQFLFEYFSETQRNKGNFPGRFSGRQFSNSRSEMNVSTLELGDSALYLCASSLGRAAGFGEKLFFGSGTQLSVL.

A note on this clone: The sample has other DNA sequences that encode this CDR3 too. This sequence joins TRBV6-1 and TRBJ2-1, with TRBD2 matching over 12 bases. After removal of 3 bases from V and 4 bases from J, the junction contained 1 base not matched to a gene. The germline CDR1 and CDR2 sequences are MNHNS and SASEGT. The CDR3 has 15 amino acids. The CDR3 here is CASSDGTSGYNEQFF. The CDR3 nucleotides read TGTGCCAGCAGTGACGGGACTAGCGGGTACAATGAGCAGTTCTTC.

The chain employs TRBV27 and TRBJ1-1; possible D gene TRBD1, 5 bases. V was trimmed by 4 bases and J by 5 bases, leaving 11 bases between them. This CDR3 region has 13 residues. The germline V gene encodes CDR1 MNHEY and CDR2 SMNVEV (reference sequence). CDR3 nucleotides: TGTGCCAGCAGTTGGAAGGGGCATACTGAAGCTTTCTTT. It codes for CASSWKGHTEAFF.

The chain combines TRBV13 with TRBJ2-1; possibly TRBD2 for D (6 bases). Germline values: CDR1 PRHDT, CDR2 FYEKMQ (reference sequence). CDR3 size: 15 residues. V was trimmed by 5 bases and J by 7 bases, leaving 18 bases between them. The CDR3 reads CASSPLPGVGNEQFF. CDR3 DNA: TGTGCCAGCAGCCCTCTGCCGGGGGTGGGGAATGAGCAGTTCTTC.

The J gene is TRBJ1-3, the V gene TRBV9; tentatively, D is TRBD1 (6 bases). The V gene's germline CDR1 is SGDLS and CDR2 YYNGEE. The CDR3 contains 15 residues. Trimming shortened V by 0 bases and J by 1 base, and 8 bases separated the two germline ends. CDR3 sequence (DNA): TGTGCCAGCAGCGTAGAGGGGGGGTCTGGAAACACCATATATTTT. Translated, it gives CASSVEGGSGNTIYF.

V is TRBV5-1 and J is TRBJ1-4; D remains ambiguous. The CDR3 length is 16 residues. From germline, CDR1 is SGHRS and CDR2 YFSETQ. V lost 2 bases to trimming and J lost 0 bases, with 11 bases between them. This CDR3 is CASSLAPESTNEKLFF. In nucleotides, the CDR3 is TGCGCCAGCAGCTTAGCCCCGGAGTCAACTAATGAAAAACTGTTTTTT.

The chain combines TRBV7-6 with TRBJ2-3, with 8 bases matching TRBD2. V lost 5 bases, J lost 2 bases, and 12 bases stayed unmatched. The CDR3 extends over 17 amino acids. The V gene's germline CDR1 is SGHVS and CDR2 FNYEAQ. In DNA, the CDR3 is TGTGCCAGCAGCCCCATGGGTAGCGGGATAGTCACAGATACGCAGTATTTT. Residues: CASSPMGSGIVTDTQYF.

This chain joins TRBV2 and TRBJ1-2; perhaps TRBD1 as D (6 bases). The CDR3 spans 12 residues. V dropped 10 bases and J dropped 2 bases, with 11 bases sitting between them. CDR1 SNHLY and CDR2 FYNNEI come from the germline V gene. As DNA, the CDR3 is TGTGCCACCCGGGGGGCAAACTATGGCTACACCTTC. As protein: CATRGANYGYTF.

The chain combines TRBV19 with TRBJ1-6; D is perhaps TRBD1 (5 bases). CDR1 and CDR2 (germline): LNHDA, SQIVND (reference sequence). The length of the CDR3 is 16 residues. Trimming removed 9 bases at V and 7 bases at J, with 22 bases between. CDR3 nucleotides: TGTGCCAGACGGTACGCCGGCAGGGTAAGAAATTCACCCCTCCACTTT. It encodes CARRYAGRVRNSPLHF.

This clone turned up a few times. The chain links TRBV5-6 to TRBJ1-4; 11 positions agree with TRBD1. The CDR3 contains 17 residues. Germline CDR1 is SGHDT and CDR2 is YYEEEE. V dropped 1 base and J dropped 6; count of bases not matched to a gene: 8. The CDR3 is CASSLYGWGQGDEKLFF. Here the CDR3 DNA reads TGTGCCAGCAGCTTGTATGGTTGGGGACAGGGGGATGAAAAACTGTTTTTT. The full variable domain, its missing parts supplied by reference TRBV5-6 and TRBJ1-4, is DAGVTQSPTHLIKTRGQQVTLRCSPKSGHDTVSWYQQALGQGPQFIFQYYEEEERQRGNFPDRFSGHQFPNYSSELNVNALLLGDSALYLCASSLYGWGQGDEKLFFGSGTQLSVL.

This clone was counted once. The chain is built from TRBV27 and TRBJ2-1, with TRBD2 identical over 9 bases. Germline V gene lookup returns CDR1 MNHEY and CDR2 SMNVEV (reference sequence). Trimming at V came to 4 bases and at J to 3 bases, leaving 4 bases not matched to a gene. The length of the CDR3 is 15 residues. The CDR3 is CASSSTSGYYNEQFF. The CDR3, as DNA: TGTGCCAGCAGTTCTACTAGCGGGTACTACAATGAGCAGTTCTTC.

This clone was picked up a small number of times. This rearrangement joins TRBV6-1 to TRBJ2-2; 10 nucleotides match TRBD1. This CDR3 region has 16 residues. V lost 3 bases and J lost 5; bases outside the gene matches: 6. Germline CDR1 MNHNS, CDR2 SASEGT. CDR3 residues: CASSEDDRGQTGELFF. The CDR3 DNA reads TGTGCCAGCAGTGAGGATGACAGGGGGCAAACCGGGGAGCTGTTTTTT.

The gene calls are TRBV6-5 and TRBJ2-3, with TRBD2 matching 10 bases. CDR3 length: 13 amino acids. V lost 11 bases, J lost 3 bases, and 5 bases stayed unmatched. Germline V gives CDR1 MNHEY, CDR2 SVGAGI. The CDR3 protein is CALAGAETDTQYF. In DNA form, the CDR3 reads TGTGCCCTAGCGGGAGCGGAGACAGATACGCAGTATTTT.

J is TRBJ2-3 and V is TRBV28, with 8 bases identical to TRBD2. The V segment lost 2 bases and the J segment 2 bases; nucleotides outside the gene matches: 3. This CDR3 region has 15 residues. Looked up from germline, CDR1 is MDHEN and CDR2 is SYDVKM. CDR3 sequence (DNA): TGTGCCAGCAGTTTACCGACTAGCGCCACAGATACGCAGTATTTT. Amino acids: CASSLPTSATDTQYF.

The CDR3 protein is CASSESLAGPIMFEQFF. The CDR3 DNA sequence: TGCGCCAGCAGTGAGTCTCTAGCGGGACCTATTATGTTTGAGCAGTTCTTC. The rearrangement links TRBV10-2 to TRBJ2-1; TRBD2 aligns across 9 bases. V lost 0 bases and J lost 9; bases outside the gene matches: 12. There are 17 residues in the CDR3. CDR1 and CDR2 (germline): WSHSY, SAAADI.

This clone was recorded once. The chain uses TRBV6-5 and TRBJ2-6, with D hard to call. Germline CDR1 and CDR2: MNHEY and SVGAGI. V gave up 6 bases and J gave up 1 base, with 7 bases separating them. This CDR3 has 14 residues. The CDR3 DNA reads TGTGCCAGCAGCCACAAATCTGGGGCCAACGTCCTGACTTTC. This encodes CASSHKSGANVLTF.